This T cell receptor (beta chain) was recovered during a study of T cells in Graves' hyperthyroidism and ophthalmopathy. After removal of 7 bases from V and 3 bases from J, the junction contained 7 bases not matched to a gene. Germline lookup yields CDR1 MNHNS and CDR2 SASEGT. The CDR3 length is 15 residues. TCR beta CDR3 region amplification was performed from RNA transcripts. The HTBI primer set served for first-round RT-PCR of the TCR CDR3. TCRdb redid the calling of the multiplex PCR reads with MiXCR, one entry per CDR3 protein. The profile shows some 700,000 distinct CDR3 sequences, 17% of them singletons. This clonotype came up many times.

This receptor was identified in a man in his fifties or sixties with Graves' hyperthyroidism. The rearrangement links TRBV6-1 to TRBJ2-7; 12 bases are a match to TRBD2. Sequenced material: blood. The CDR3 nucleotides are TGTGCCAGCACCCGGACTAGCGGGGCAAACTACGAGCAGTACTTC. Translating it yields CASTRTSGANYEQYF.